This is a list of T cell receptor beta chains from one sample in a study of blood T cell repertoires in COVID-19. The repertoire was sequenced with immunoSEQ multiplex PCR; TCRdb's copy has only in-frame clones and lacks some. This table has 140,000 or so clones, more than 65% appearing once. Sequencing was carried out using peripheral blood. The source is a human donor in a cohort sampled during active COVID-19. Both conserved end residues are part of each CDR3. A D gene is named only where the DNA matches it firmly.

J gene	V gene	D gene	CDR3 protein
TRBJ1-2	TRBV4-1	TRBD1	CASSHGRAGGLSRGGYTF
TRBJ2-5	TRBV5-1	.	CASSLVGQEETQYF
TRBJ2-7	TRBV4-1	.	CASSQGKGGASYEQYF
TRBJ2-5	TRBV7-8	.	CASSPLAADIPLRETQYF
TRBJ1-5	TRBV5-1	.	CASSLGDANQPQHF
TRBJ2-5	TRBV20-1	.	CSASGPGHETQYF
TRBJ2-2	TRBV7-9	TRBD1	CASSLGTGTGGELFF
TRBJ2-2	TRBV29-1	.	CSHDGAGDTGELFF
TRBJ2-3	TRBV10-3	.	CAISRGADTDTQYF
TRBJ2-1	TRBV9	TRBD2	CASSVGLSGSYNEQFF
TRBJ2-7	TRBV6-5	TRBD1	CASTDRNYEQYF
TRBJ2-6	TRBV28	.	CASSLGGPGANVLTF
TRBJ2-5	TRBV9	TRBD2	CASSARSGGTQETQYF
TRBJ1-4	TRBV5-8	.	CASSAGRGTTNEKLFF
TRBJ2-5	TRBV3-1/TRBV3-2	TRBD1	CASSSEQGAGETQYF
TRBJ2-5	TRBV19	.	CASSRARTEVETQYF
TRBJ1-1	TRBV3-1/TRBV3-2	.	CASSQLLGGAAGEAFF
TRBJ2-1	TRBV7-9	TRBD1	CASSLDRGRDEQFF
TRBJ2-1	TRBV5-6	TRBD2	CASSSGGRVEQFF
TRBJ1-2	TRBV3-1/TRBV3-2	.	CASSQVEGNYGYTF
TRBJ2-5	TRBV12-3/TRBV12-4	TRBD1	CASSQGVEETQYF
TRBJ2-6	TRBV3-1/TRBV3-2	.	CASSQVYSGANVLTF
TRBJ2-5	TRBV5-5	.	CASSLGAQGFKGTQYF
TRBJ1-5	TRBV7-2	TRBD1	CASSFSGRGTRNQPQHF
TRBJ1-2	TRBV11-3	.	CASSLGPNYGYTF
TRBJ1-2	TRBV25-1	TRBD1	CASSDPTRGQGTYGYTF
TRBJ1-2	TRBV28	.	CASKIQGTGYTF
TRBJ2-1	TRBV5-1	.	CASSLIVDNEQFF
TRBJ1-6	TRBV6-5	TRBD1	CASSRQGDNSPLHF
TRBJ1-1	TRBV5-1	TRBD1	CASSFGQGSIGNTEAFF
TRBJ2-7	TRBV2	.	CASRKGSGGREQYF